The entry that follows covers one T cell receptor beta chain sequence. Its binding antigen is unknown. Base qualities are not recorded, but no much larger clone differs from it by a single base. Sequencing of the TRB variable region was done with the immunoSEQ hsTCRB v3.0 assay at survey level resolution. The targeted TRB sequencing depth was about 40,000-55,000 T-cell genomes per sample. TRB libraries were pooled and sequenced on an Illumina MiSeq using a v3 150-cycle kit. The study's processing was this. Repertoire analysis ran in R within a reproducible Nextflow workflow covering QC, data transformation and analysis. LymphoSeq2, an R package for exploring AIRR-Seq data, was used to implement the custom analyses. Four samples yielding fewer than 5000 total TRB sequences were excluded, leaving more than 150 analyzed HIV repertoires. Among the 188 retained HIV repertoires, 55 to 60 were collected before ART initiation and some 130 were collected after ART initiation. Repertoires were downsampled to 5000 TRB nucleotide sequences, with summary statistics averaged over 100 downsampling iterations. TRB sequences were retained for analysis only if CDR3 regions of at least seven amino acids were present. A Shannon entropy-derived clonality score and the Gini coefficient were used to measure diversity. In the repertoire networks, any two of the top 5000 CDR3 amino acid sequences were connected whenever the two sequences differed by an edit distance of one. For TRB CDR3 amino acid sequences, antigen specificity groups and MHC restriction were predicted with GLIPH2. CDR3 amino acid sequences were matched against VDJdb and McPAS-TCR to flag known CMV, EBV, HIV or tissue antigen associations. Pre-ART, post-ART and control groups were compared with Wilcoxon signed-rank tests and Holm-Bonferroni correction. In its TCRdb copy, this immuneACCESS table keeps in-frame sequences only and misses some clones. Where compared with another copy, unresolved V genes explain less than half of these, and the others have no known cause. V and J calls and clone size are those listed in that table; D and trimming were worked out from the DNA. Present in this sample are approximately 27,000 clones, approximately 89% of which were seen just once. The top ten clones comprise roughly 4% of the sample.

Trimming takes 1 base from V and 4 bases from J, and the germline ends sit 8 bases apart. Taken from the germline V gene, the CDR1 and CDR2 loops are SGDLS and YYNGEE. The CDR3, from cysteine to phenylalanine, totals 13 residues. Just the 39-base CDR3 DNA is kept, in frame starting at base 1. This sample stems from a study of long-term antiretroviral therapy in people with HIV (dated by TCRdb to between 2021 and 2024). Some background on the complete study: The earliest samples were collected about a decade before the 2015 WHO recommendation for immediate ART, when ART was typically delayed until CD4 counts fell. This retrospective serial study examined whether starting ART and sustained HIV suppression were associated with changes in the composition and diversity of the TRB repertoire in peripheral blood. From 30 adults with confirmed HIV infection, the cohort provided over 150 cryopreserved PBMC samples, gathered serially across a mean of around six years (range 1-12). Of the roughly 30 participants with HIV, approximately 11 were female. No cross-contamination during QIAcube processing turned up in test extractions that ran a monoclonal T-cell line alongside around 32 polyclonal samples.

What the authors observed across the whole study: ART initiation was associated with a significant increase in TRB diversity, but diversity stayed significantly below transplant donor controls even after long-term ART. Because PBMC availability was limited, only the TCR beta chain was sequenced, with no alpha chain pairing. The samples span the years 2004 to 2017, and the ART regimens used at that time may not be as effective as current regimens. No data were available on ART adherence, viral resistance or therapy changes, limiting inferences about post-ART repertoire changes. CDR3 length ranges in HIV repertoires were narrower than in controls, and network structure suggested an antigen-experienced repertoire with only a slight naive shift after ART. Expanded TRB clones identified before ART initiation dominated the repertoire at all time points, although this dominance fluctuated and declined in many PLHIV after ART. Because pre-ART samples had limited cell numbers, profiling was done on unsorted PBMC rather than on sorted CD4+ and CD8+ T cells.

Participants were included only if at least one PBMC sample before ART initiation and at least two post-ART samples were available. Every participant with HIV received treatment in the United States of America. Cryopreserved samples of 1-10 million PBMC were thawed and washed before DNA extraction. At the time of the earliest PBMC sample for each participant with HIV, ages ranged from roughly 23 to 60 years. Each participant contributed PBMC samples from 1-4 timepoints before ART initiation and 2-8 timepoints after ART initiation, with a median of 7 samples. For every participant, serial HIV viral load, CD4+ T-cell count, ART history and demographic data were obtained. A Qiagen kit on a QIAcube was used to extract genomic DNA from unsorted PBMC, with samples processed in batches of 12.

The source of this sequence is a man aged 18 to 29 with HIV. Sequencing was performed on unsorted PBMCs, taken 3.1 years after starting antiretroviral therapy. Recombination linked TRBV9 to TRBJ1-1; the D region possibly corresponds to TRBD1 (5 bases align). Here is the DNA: TGTGCCAGCAGCGTAAGCAGGGTCACTGAAGCTTTCTTT. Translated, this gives CASSVSRVTEAFF.